This entry lists 32 T cell receptor beta chains sequenced from one sample in a study of T cell responses to AZD1222 COVID-19 vaccine. The data were produced by immunoSEQ multiplex PCR, yet TCRdb's version contains in-frame clones alone and is incomplete. This table holds around 110,000 clones, roughly 87% found once. Sequences were derived from peripheral blood, sampled on day 0 of AZD1222 vaccination. All receptors derive from an adult in good health.

This clone was picked up a small number of times. The rearrangement links TRBV7-3 to TRBJ1-1, with unresolved D. Between the trimmed V and J ends, which lost 6 bases and 1 base, there was a span of 9 bases. Germline assignment: CDR1 SGHTA and CDR2 FQGTGA. The CDR3 length is 13 residues. The CDR3 nucleotides are TGTGCCAGCAGTAAAGGCCCGAACACTGAAGCTTTCTTT. As protein: CASSKGPNTEAFF.

The V and J genes are TRBV19 and TRBJ2-1; no firm D call. The ends were cut back, 3 bases at V and 8 bases at J, with 8 bases in the middle. From germline, CDR1 is LNHDA and CDR2 SQIVND (reference sequence). The CDR3 is 12 residues long. The CDR3 coding sequence is TGTGCCAGTAGTATCGTTGGGGATGAGCAGTTCTTC. This sequence encodes CASSIVGDEQFF.

The chain is built from TRBV6-5 and TRBJ2-2; no clear D. V dropped 11 bases and J dropped 7 bases, with 11 bases sitting between them. There are 11 residues in the CDR3. Germline values: CDR1 MNHEY, CDR2 SVGAGI. The CDR3 region is CACSGDGELFF. CDR3 coding DNA: TGTGCCTGCTCCGGAGACGGGGAGCTGTTTTTT.

This sequence joins TRBV13 and TRBJ2-7; D is perhaps TRBD2 (5 bases). Germline CDR1 is PRHDT and CDR2 is FYEKMQ (reference sequence). Trimming took off 0 bases at V and 3 bases at J, with 12 bases between the two ends. The CDR3 is 15 residues long. This CDR3 reads CASSLGRASSYEQYF. The DNA of the CDR3 is TGTGCCAGCAGCTTAGGCCGAGCTAGCAGCTACGAGCAGTACTTC.

The chain is built from TRBV4-2 and TRBJ2-3; D is perhaps TRBD2 (6 bases). Trimming cost V 1 base and J 7 bases, with 18 bases left between them. Germline CDR1 LGHNA, CDR2 YNFKEQ. The CDR3 is made up of 16 amino acids. Here the CDR3 reads CASSQGPGAKTNTQYF. CDR3 nucleotides: TGTGCCAGCAGCCAAGGACCGGGAGCGAAAACTAATACGCAGTATTTT.

This clone appeared a single time. J is TRBJ2-1 and V is TRBV11-2, with D perhaps matching TRBD2 (5 bases). Germline V gene lookup returns CDR1 SGHAT and CDR2 FQNNGV. The CDR3 has 14 amino acids. Trimming took off 1 base at V and 8 bases at J, with 12 bases between the two ends. The DNA of the CDR3 is TGTGCCAGCAGCTTAGGTCTACTAGTGGATGAGCAGTTCTTC. The encoded protein is CASSLGLLVDEQFF.

The V and J genes are TRBV27 and TRBJ1-2; no clear D gene. The V gene's germline CDR1 is MNHEY and CDR2 SMNVEV (reference sequence). This CDR3 has 13 amino acids. Trimming cost V 4 bases and J 4 bases, with 10 bases left between them. The DNA for the CDR3 is TGTGCCAGCAGTTACACCCTGTCCTATGGCTACACCTTC. It is translated as CASSYTLSYGYTF.

The chain couples TRBV6-5 to TRBJ1-6; D gene ambiguous. The CDR3 sequence is 14 residues long. Trimming shortened V by 0 bases and J by 6 bases, and 6 bases separated the two germline ends. Germline V lookup: CDR1 MNHEY, CDR2 SVGAGI. The CDR3 DNA follows: TGTGCCAGCAGTTACTCCAGATCTAATTCACCCCTCCACTTT. This encodes CASSYSRSNSPLHF.

V gene TRBV7-2 combines with J gene TRBJ2-7; 10 bases align to TRBD1. Unmatched junction bases numbered 10, after V lost 6 bases and J lost 5 bases. Germline values: CDR1 SGHTA, CDR2 FQGNSA. This CDR3 region has 15 residues. The CDR3 protein is CASSWASGTGDEQYF. The CDR3, as DNA: TGTGCCAGCAGTTGGGCTTCCGGGACAGGGGACGAGCAGTACTTC.

The chain links TRBV6-5 to TRBJ2-1; TRBD2 might be the D (7 bases). Germline V gene sequence: CDR1 MNHEY, CDR2 SVGAGI. Trimming removed 10 bases at V and 7 bases at J, with 17 bases between. The CDR3 spans 13 residues. The DNA for the CDR3 is TGTGCCACCTACCTGGGGGGGCTAAATGAGCAGTTCTTC. It specifies CATYLGGLNEQFF.

V and J are TRBV9 and TRBJ2-7; D unresolved. Trimming removed 0 bases at V and 7 bases at J, with 8 bases between. The CDR3 sequence is 12 residues long. Germline CDR1 is SGDLS and CDR2 is YYNGEE. The CDR3 sequence: CASSVGVGEQYF. CDR3 DNA: TGTGCCAGCAGCGTAGGGGTGGGGGAGCAGTACTTC.

This chain joins TRBV29-1 and TRBJ2-7, with 9 bases fitting TRBD1. The trim removed 6 bases at V and 0 bases at J, leaving 6 bases unmatched. Germline assignment: CDR1 SQVTM and CDR2 ANQGSEA. The CDR3 sequence is 14 residues long. The CDR3 bases are TGCAGCGTGAGCGGGACAGGGAGCTCCTACGAGCAGTACTTC. Its translation: CSVSGTGSSYEQYF.

The rearrangement links TRBV6-5 to TRBJ1-4; D remains unclear. The V gene's germline CDR1 is MNHEY and CDR2 SVGAGI. Trimming left V 0 bases short and J 8 bases short, with 13 bases between. The CDR3 is 15 amino acids. In DNA, the CDR3 is TGTGCCAGCAGTTACTCCCGTACTTTGGGGGAAAAACTGTTTTTT. This gives the protein CASSYSRTLGEKLFF.

The chain recombines TRBV6-5 with TRBJ2-7; the match to TRBD1 covers 11 bases. The ends lost 6 bases at V and 3 bases at J; junction bases unmatched: 7. From germline, CDR1 is MNHEY and CDR2 SVGAGI. The CDR3 consists of 15 residues. The CDR3 bases are TGTGCCAGCAGCCGGGACAGGGGGTCCCTCTACGAGCAGTACTTC. Its translation: CASSRDRGSLYEQYF.

This chain connects TRBV19 to TRBJ1-5, with 7 positions matching TRBD1. This CDR3 region has 14 residues. CDR1 is LNHDA, CDR2 SQIVND, per germline (reference sequence). Losses at the gene ends were 3 bases for V and 4 bases for J; bases not matched to a gene: 3. As DNA, the CDR3 is TGTGCCAGTAGTATTTCAGGGGGAAATCAGCCCCAGCATTTT. This gives the protein CASSISGGNQPQHF.

The chain recombines TRBV19 with TRBJ2-5, with unresolved D. The CDR3 totals 15 residues. With 9 bases removed from V and 2 bases from J, the gap between germline ends came to 19 bases. Germline CDR1 is LNHDA and CDR2 is SQIVND (reference sequence). The CDR3 nucleotides read TGTGCCAGCAGTTCGAGAAGGCACCGACAAGAGACCCAGTACTTC. It specifies CASSSRRHRQETQYF.

The chain recombines TRBV28 with TRBJ1-5, with a weak D call TRBD1 (6 bases). V was pared by 0 bases and J by 7 bases, with 22 bases between. Per the germline V gene, CDR1 is MDHEN and CDR2 is SYDVKM. The CDR3 runs 18 residues. CDR3 region: CASSLWRGGTGGDQPQHF. The CDR3 bases are TGTGCCAGCAGTTTATGGCGGGGGGGAACCGGGGGCGACCAGCCCCAGCATTTT.

The chain has TRBV7-2 and TRBJ1-2; D might be TRBD1 (5 bases). CDR1 is SGHTA and CDR2 is FQGNSA in the germline V gene. Trimming removed 6 bases at V and 7 bases at J, with 21 bases between. This CDR3 has 15 residues. The CDR3 reads CASSPIDRFLFGYTF. The CDR3 nucleotides are TGTGCCAGCAGTCCGATCGACAGATTCCTTTTTGGCTACACCTTC.

The rearrangement links TRBV24-1 to TRBJ2-1; perhaps D is TRBD1 or TRBD2 (5 bases each). The CDR3 contains 14 residues. V was trimmed by 3 bases and J by 9 bases, leaving 14 bases between them. The germline V gene encodes CDR1 KGHDR and CDR2 SFDVKD. CDR3 in amino acids: CATSDNRGHFEQFF. CDR3 in DNA: TGTGCCACCAGTGATAATCGGGGCCACTTTGAGCAGTTCTTC.

The V gene is TRBV5-1, the J gene TRBJ1-1, with D possibly TRBD1 on 6 matching bases. Germline V lookup: CDR1 SGHRS, CDR2 YFSETQ. V was trimmed by 4 bases and J by 5 bases, leaving 12 bases between them. The CDR3 is 13 amino acids. CDR3 sequence reads: CASSKGQRTEAFF. DNA for the CDR3: TGCGCCAGCAGCAAGGGACAACGGACTGAAGCTTTCTTT.

The chain carries TRBV30 and TRBJ1-6; the D gene is possibly TRBD1 (5 bases). The CDR3 totals 12 residues. The germline V gene has CDR1 GTSNPN and CDR2 SVGIG (reference sequence). The ends were cut back, 5 bases at V and 6 bases at J, with 8 bases in the middle. In DNA form, the CDR3 reads TGTGCCTGGGGACAATTTAATTCACCCCTCCACTTT. Translation: CAWGQFNSPLHF.

In this sample, this clone turned up once. The rearrangement joins TRBV27 to TRBJ2-7; D is possibly TRBD2 (7 bases). The CDR3 runs to 16 residues. Trimming pared 6 bases from V and 4 bases from J, leaving 22 bases between. Germline CDR1 MNHEY, CDR2 SMNVEV (reference sequence). In DNA form, the CDR3 reads TGTGCCAGCAGCACCCAAGGGGGAGGGCCTCGTTACGAGCAGTACTTC. Amino acid sequence: CASSTQGGGPRYEQYF.

The chain couples TRBV5-6 to TRBJ2-7; 10 bases align to TRBD1. Germline lookup yields CDR1 SGHDT and CDR2 YYEEEE. The trim removed 5 bases at V and 5 bases at J, leaving 7 bases unmatched. There are 14 residues in the CDR3. The CDR3 protein is CASRSGTGAHEQYF. The CDR3 nucleotides read TGTGCCAGCAGATCCGGGACAGGGGCCCACGAGCAGTACTTC. Supplemented by reference TRBV5-6 and TRBJ2-7, the full variable domain reads DAGVTQSPTHLIKTRGQQVTLRCSPKSGHDTVSWYQQALGQGPQFIFQYYEEEERQRGNFPDRFSGHQFPNYSSELNVNALLLGDSALYLCASRSGTGAHEQYFGPGTRLTVT.

The V call is TRBV30, the J call TRBJ1-2; D perhaps matches TRBD1 (5 bases). CDR3 length: 11 residues. The germline CDR1 and CDR2 sequences are GTSNPN and SVGIG (reference sequence). Between the trimmed V and J ends, which lost 7 bases and 8 bases, there was a span of 14 bases. The CDR3 DNA sequence: TGTGCCTCGACGGGGGGGGACGGCTACACCTTC. Amino acid sequence: CASTGGDGYTF.

This rearrangement joins TRBV7-7 to TRBJ2-3; TRBD2 matches at 7 bases. Germline CDR1 is SSHAT and CDR2 is FNYEAQ (reference sequence). After removal of 5 bases from V and 6 bases from J, the junction contained 8 bases not matched to a gene. The CDR3 length is 14 residues. CDR3: CASSPNRGVDTQYF. CDR3 DNA: TGTGCCAGCAGCCCCAACCGGGGGGTGGATACGCAGTATTTT.

The rearrangement links TRBV7-9 to TRBJ1-2, with D unclear. V lost 5 bases, J lost 8 bases, and 9 bases lay in between. This CDR3 contains 11 residues. The germline V gene encodes CDR1 SEHNR and CDR2 FQNEAQ (reference sequence). Here the CDR3 reads CASSLIQGYTF. The CDR3 DNA reads TGTGCCAGCAGCCTTATACAGGGCTACACCTTC.

This rearrangement joins TRBV3-1 (or the pseudogene TRBV3-2) to TRBJ2-3; 8 positions match TRBD2. J lost 1 base, V lost 2 bases, and 5 bases had no gene match. This CDR3 spans 16 amino acids. Germline V gives CDR1 LGHDT, CDR2 YNNKEL (reference sequence). This CDR3 reads CASSQRAGEGTDTQYF. Here the CDR3 DNA reads TGTGCCAGCAGCCAACGAGCGGGGGAGGGCACAGATACGCAGTATTTT.

This rearrangement joins TRBV5-4 to TRBJ2-5, with a tentative D call TRBD1 (6 bases). This CDR3 spans 17 amino acids. Trimming shortened V by 2 bases and J by 2 bases, and 19 bases separated the two germline ends. CDR1 is SGHNT and CDR2 is YYREEE in the germline V gene (reference sequence). CDR3 coding DNA: TGTGCCAGCAGCTTTAACAGGGAGCGAAAGGGACAAGAGACCCAGTACTTC. It encodes CASSFNRERKGQETQYF.

The J gene is TRBJ1-1, the V gene TRBV18; D is uncertain. V dropped 4 bases and J dropped 0 bases, with 6 bases sitting between them. Per the germline V gene, CDR1 is KGHSH and CDR2 is LQKENI. The CDR3 is 13 residues long. The CDR3 is CASSRDMNTEAFF. The CDR3 DNA follows: TGTGCCAGCTCACGAGATATGAACACTGAAGCTTTCTTT.

In regard to this clone: An end of the junction does not agree with germline; a read error may underlie this. The rearrangement joins TRBV9 to TRBJ2-1; 9 bases are a match to TRBD1. This CDR3 has 17 amino acids. Germline-derived CDR1 and CDR2 are SGDLS and YYNGEE. The CDR3 coding sequence is TGTGCCAGCAACGTAGTAAACAGGACAGGGGCATTCAATGAGCAGTTCTTC. Protein product: CASNVVNRTGAFNEQFF.

J is TRBJ2-1 and V is TRBV7-6; D remains ambiguous. Per germline, CDR1 SGHVS and CDR2 FNYEAQ. This CDR3 region has 12 residues. Deletions cut 5 bases from V and 9 bases from J, with 11 bases between. This CDR3 is CASSPNPAEQFF. The CDR3 nucleotides read TGTGCCAGCAGCCCTAACCCAGCTGAGCAGTTCTTC.

The CDR3 sequence is CASLSRVTSYEQYF. The CDR3 DNA sequence: TGTGCCAGCCTCTCCAGGGTAACCTCCTACGAGCAGTACTTC. V gene TRBV11-2 combines with J gene TRBJ2-7; possible D gene TRBD1, 5 bases. Germline V CDR1 and CDR2: SGHAT, FQNNGV. The V gene lost 8 bases and the J gene lost 0 bases, with 14 bases spanning the gap. CDR3 length equals 14 residues. Full variable domain (outside the CDR3, taken from reference TRBV11-2 and TRBJ2-7): EAGVAQSPRYKIIEKRQSVAFWCNPISGHATLYWYQQILGQGPKLLIQFQNNGVVDDSQLPKDRFSAERLKGVDSTLKIQPAKLEDSAVYLCASLSRVTSYEQYFGPGTRLTVT.